Listed here are 23 T cell receptor beta chains from one sample, sequenced in a study of CD8 T cells in Susac syndrome. Random hexamers served to reverse transcribe roughly 0.5 to 1 ug RNA. TCRdb used MiXCR to reprocess the immunoSEQ multiplex PCR reads, holding one entry per CDR3 protein. This table has 150,000 to 200,000 distinct CDR3 sequences, 85% to 95% appearing once. Sequenced input: CD4+ T cells from PBMCs. Receptors were obtained from a human donor in good health.

The chain uses TRBV5-6 and TRBJ1-4; weak D call: TRBD1 (5 bases). CDR3 size: 15 residues. Per the germline V gene, CDR1 is SGHDT and CDR2 is YYEEEE. The ends were cut back, 0 bases at V and 4 bases at J, with 10 bases in the middle. DNA of the CDR3: TGTGCCAGCAGCTTGGAAGGGGCCTTTAATGAAAAACTGTTTTTT. Residues: CASSLEGAFNEKLFF.

The chain uses TRBV5-1 and TRBJ1-6, with a weak D call TRBD1 (6 bases). V gave up 2 bases and J gave up 10 bases, with 16 bases separating them. The CDR3 runs to 15 residues. Germline lookup yields CDR1 SGHRS and CDR2 YFSETQ. The CDR3, as DNA: TGCGCCAGCAGCTTACAAACTCCTGGACAGTCACCCCTCCACTTT. It codes for CASSLQTPGQSPLHF.

This rearrangement joins TRBV5-6 to TRBJ2-7; 7 bases agree with TRBD1. V was clipped by 5 bases and J by 5 bases; unmatched bases: 7. Germline CDR1 SGHDT, CDR2 YYEEEE. The CDR3 consists of 13 residues. CDR3 in DNA: TGTGCCAGCAGACGGACAGGAGGCGACGAGCAGTACGTC. Its translation is CASRRTGGDEQYV.

The V call is TRBV12-3 or TRBV12-4, the J call TRBJ1-5; D might be TRBD1 (6 bases). V was trimmed by 7 bases and J by 9 bases, leaving 16 bases between them. The CDR3 totals 13 residues. Here the CDR3 reads CASTVDRLRPQHF. For the CDR3, the DNA is TGTGCCAGCACTGTAGACAGGCTACGGCCCCAGCATTTT.

The chain has TRBV4-1 and TRBJ2-1; 12 positions agree with TRBD2. This CDR3 has 18 residues. Germline V gene data show CDR1 as MGHRA and CDR2 as YSYEKL. V was pared by 3 bases and J by 4 bases, with 10 bases of the junction left unmatched. This chain's CDR3 is CASSQVASGGAAYNEQFF. CDR3 sequence (DNA): TGCGCCAGCAGCCAGGTGGCTAGCGGGGGGGCCGCGTACAATGAGCAGTTCTTC.

V usage is TRBV6-1 and J usage is TRBJ1-5; a weak D match, TRBD1 (5 bases). V was trimmed by 6 bases and J by 6 bases, leaving 12 bases between them. Germline V gene data show CDR1 as MNHNS and CDR2 as SASEGT. The CDR3 spans 13 residues. CDR3 nucleotide sequence: TGTGCCAGCAGCATCAGGGTTGCTCAGCCCCAGCATTTT. Translating it yields CASSIRVAQPQHF.

This chain connects TRBV7-8 to TRBJ2-2; D is possibly TRBD1 or TRBD2 (5 bases each). V shed 7 bases and J shed 3 bases, with 15 bases lying between them. There are 15 residues in the CDR3. Germline lookup yields CDR1 SGHVS and CDR2 FQNEAQ. The CDR3 DNA sequence: TGTGCCAGCACCCGAGGGGTCCCCCACACCGGGGAGCTGTTTTTT. Residues: CASTRGVPHTGELFF.

The V and J genes are TRBV5-1 and TRBJ2-2, with D perhaps TRBD1 (5 bases). The CDR3 has 15 amino acids. Trimming removed 0 bases from V and 4 bases from J, with 10 bases in between. Per germline, CDR1 SGHRS and CDR2 YFSETQ. The DNA for the CDR3 is TGCGCCAGCAGCTTGGGTCAGGGCGGCACCGGGGAGCTGTTTTTT. Amino acids: CASSLGQGGTGELFF.

This clonotype turned up a few times. This chain joins TRBV4-2 and TRBJ1-2, with D perhaps matching TRBD1 (6 bases). The CDR3 runs to 14 residues. The germline CDR1 and CDR2 sequences are LGHNA and YNFKEQ. Trimming removed 1 base at V and 4 bases at J, with 10 bases between. CDR3 DNA: TGTGCCAGCAGCCAAGGGACAGCCAGCTATGGCTACACCTTC. Translation gives CASSQGTASYGYTF.

The V call is TRBV12-3 or TRBV12-4, the J call TRBJ1-6; maybe TRBD1 (6 bases). Trimming cost V 6 bases and J 5 bases, with 11 bases left between them. The CDR3 totals 14 residues. CDR3 DNA: TGTGCCAGCAGCCCACAGGGAGATAATTCACCCCTCCACTTT. Protein product: CASSPQGDNSPLHF.

Written as DNA, the CDR3 is TGCAGTGCTAGAGATGTAGCGGGGGGTTTGGCTACGCAGTATTTT. Its protein is CSARDVAGGLATQYF. The J gene is TRBJ2-3, the V gene TRBV20-1; the match to TRBD2 covers 10 bases. The CDR3 is made up of 15 amino acids. Per germline, CDR1 DFQATT and CDR2 SNEGSKA (reference sequence). The junction had 8 bases not matched to a gene; V was cut back by 0 bases and J by 8 bases.

The V call is TRBV6-5, the J call TRBJ1-6; TRBD1 is a possible D gene (5 bases). CDR1 MNHEY and CDR2 SVGAGI come from the germline V gene. The CDR3 is made up of 15 amino acids. V dropped 4 bases and J dropped 7 bases, with 14 bases sitting between them. CDR3: CASSWEGLGNSPLHF. In DNA, the CDR3 is TGTGCCAGCAGTTGGGAGGGGCTGGGAAATTCACCCCTCCACTTT.

The rearrangement joins TRBV29-1 to TRBJ2-7; D is unresolved. The germline V gene encodes CDR1 SQVTM and CDR2 ANQGSEA. The CDR3 has 11 residues. V was clipped by 6 bases and J by 4 bases, with 10 bases between them. The CDR3 nucleotides are TGCAGCGTCGCGTTTGGTTACGAGCAGTACTTC. This encodes CSVAFGYEQYF.

The V call is TRBV24-1, the J call TRBJ2-3; D might be TRBD2 (6 bases). The length of the CDR3 is 14 residues. Germline CDR1 KGHDR, CDR2 SFDVKD. Trimming removed 4 bases from V and 10 bases from J, with 17 bases in between. CDR3 amino acids: CATSEPGTLGAQYF. As DNA, the CDR3 is TGTGCCACCAGTGAGCCTGGGACTTTAGGGGCGCAGTATTTT.

CDR3 loop: CASSRSEGVEQYF. CDR3 coding DNA: TGCGCCAGCAGTCGCTCGGAAGGAGTCGAGCAGTACTTC. The chain has TRBV23-1 and TRBJ2-7; the D is unclear. TRBV23-1 is flagged as an ORF with uncertain function. This CDR3 contains 13 residues. V lost 4 bases to trimming and J lost 6 bases, with 13 bases between them.

The chain combines TRBV7-9 with TRBJ2-7; D is uncertain. Between the trimmed V and J ends, which lost 6 bases and 6 bases, there was a span of 12 bases. Germline loops: CDR1 SEHNR, CDR2 FQNEAQ (reference sequence). The CDR3 loop spans 12 amino acids. The DNA of the CDR3 is TGTGCCAGCAGTCCTCAATTGGGCGAGCAGTACGTC. It encodes CASSPQLGEQYV.

The rearrangement links TRBV2 to TRBJ2-1, with 8 bases identical to TRBD1. CDR1 and CDR2 (germline): SNHLY, FYNNEI. V lost 3 bases, J lost 6 bases, and 7 bases stayed unmatched. This CDR3 has 15 amino acids. CDR3 DNA: TGTGCCAGCAGTGAGCCAGGGGGCTCGATCAATGAGCAGTTCTTC. Protein sequence: CASSEPGGSINEQFF.

This sequence joins TRBV12-3 or TRBV12-4 and TRBJ2-2; no reliable D call. The V end was cut by 7 bases, the J end by 4 bases, with 19 bases between. This CDR3 is 16 amino acids long. The CDR3 nucleotides are TGTGCCAGCATGCCGTCCTCAAGGTCCTCCACCGGGGAGCTGTTTTTT. Translating gives CASMPSSRSSTGELFF.

This clonotype was seen a single time. The chain uses TRBV9 and TRBJ2-1, with 9 bases lining up with TRBD1. The CDR3 has 16 residues. The V and J ends lost 2 bases and 4 bases, in that order; junction bases with no gene match: 7. CDR1 SGDLS and CDR2 YYNGEE come from the germline V gene. This CDR3 reads CASSVVGQGPYNEQFF. CDR3 DNA sequence: TGTGCCAGCAGCGTGGTGGGACAGGGACCTTACAATGAGCAGTTCTTC.

The V call is TRBV28, the J call TRBJ2-5; 10 bases match TRBD1. V shed 5 bases, J shed 0 bases, and the junction held 15 bases outside the gene matches. This CDR3 has 19 amino acids. Germline V gives CDR1 MDHEN, CDR2 SYDVKM. The CDR3 protein is CASSPNPGQGGGYQETQYF. The CDR3 nucleotides read TGTGCCAGCAGTCCAAACCCTGGACAGGGGGGAGGGTACCAAGAGACCCAGTACTTC.

This clonotype was counted a single time. The V and J genes are TRBV9 and TRBJ2-7; a possible D gene is TRBD2 (5 bases). The V gene lost 4 bases and the J gene lost 2 bases, with 16 bases spanning the gap. Germline values: CDR1 SGDLS, CDR2 YYNGEE. The CDR3 consists of 15 residues. As DNA, the CDR3 is TGTGCCAGCAGCCCGGGAACGGCAGTTCCCTACGAGCAGTACTTC. Amino acids: CASSPGTAVPYEQYF.

This clonotype is a singleton in its sample. CDR3 in DNA: TGCGCCAGCAGCGCGGACAGGGAAACAGATACGCAGTATTTT. It encodes CASSADRETDTQYF. This chain joins TRBV5-1 and TRBJ2-3; 8 positions match TRBD1. Unmatched junction bases numbered 4, after V lost 4 bases and J lost 3 bases. The CDR3 has 14 amino acids. Germline CDR1 reads SGHRS; CDR2 reads YFSETQ. Looking up the rest from reference TRBV5-1 and TRBJ2-3 gives the full variable domain: KAGVTQTPRYLIKTRGQQVTLSCSPISGHRSVSWYQQTPGQGLQFLFEYFSETQRNKGNFPGRFSGRQFSNSRSEMNVSTLELGDSALYLCASSADRETDTQYFGPGTRLTVL.

V is TRBV5-6 and J is TRBJ2-5; D might be TRBD1 or TRBD2, each matching 5 bases. There are 13 residues in the CDR3. Trimming cost V 6 bases and J 9 bases, with 18 bases left between them. Germline lookup yields CDR1 SGHDT and CDR2 YYEEEE. CDR3 in amino acids: CASTLGASGAQYF. CDR3 coding DNA: TGTGCCAGCACACTTGGGGCCTCCGGGGCCCAGTACTTC. The full variable domain, with the rest looked up from reference TRBV5-6 and TRBJ2-5, is DAGVTQSPTHLIKTRGQQVTLRCSPKSGHDTVSWYQQALGQGPQFIFQYYEEEERQRGNFPDRFSGHQFPNYSSELNVNALLLGDSALYLCASTLGASGAQYFGPGTRLLVL.